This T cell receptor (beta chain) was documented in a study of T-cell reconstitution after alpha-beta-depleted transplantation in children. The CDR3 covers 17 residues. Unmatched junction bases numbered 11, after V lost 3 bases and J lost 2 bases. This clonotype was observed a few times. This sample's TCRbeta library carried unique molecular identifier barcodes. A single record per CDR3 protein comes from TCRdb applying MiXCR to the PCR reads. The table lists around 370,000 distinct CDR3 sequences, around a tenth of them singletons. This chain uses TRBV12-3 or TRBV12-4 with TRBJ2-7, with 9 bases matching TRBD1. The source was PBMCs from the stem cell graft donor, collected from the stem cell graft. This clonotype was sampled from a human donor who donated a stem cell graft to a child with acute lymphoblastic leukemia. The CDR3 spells CASSFSPPGQGTYEQYF. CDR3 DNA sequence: TGTGCCAGCAGTTTCTCCCCACCGGGACAGGGCACCTACGAGCAGTACTTC.